The rows below give T cell receptor beta chains drawn from one sample of a study of a mutant IDH1 vaccine in newly diagnosed glioma. TCRdb's table, derived via immunoSEQ multiplex PCR, lists solely in-frame clones and lacks some. Of about 32,000 clones listed, about 82% are singletons. Antigens for these TCRs are unknown. This specimen consisted of PBMCs, obtained from a glioma patient whose treatment included an IDH1 peptide vaccine. The receptor set was obtained from a man in his forties or fifties with glioma. Some clones in this sample may be carry-over from other donors' samples. Both conserved end residues are part of each CDR3. The order of the fields is J gene, clone size, V gene, D gene, CDR3 protein, CDR3 DNA. A D gene is named only where the DNA matches it firmly. Some rows mark clone size as missing; the rest say once, few, many or name a class of expanded clone.

>TRBJ1-4|NA|TRBV9|TRBD1
CASSLQGGGEKLFF
TGTGCCAGCAGCTTACAGGGGGGTGGTGAAAAACTGTTTTTT
>TRBJ1-2|NA|TRBV4-2|NA
CASSPLGENYGYTF
TGTGCCAGCAGCCCACTGGGGGAAAACTATGGCTACACCTTC
>TRBJ1-6|NA|TRBV2|NA
CASSDRGANSPLHF
TGTGCCAGCAGTGATCGTGGGGCCAATTCACCCCTCCACTTT
>TRBJ1-3|once|TRBV19|NA
CASSIGREVSGNTIYF
TGTGCCAGTAGTATCGGCAGGGAGGTCTCTGGAAACACCATATATTTT
>TRBJ2-7|NA|TRBV7-2|NA
CASSSEVGYEQYF
TGTGCCAGCAGCTCCGAAGTGGGTTACGAGCAGTACTTC
>TRBJ1-4|NA|TRBV5-6|NA
CASSWDGATNEKLFF
TGTGCCAGCAGCTGGGACGGTGCAACTAATGAAAAACTGTTTTTT
>TRBJ1-6|NA|TRBV6-6|NA
CASSYADRANSPLHF
TGTGCCAGCAGTTACGCAGATAGGGCCAATTCACCCCTCCACTTT
>TRBJ1-1|NA|TRBV5-1|TRBD1
CASSLQGQGNTEAFF
TGCGCCAGCAGCCTCCAAGGACAGGGAAACACTGAAGCTTTCTTT
>TRBJ1-1|NA|TRBV20-1|NA
CSARDNTEAFF
TGCAGTGCTAGAGATAACACTGAAGCTTTCTTT
>TRBJ2-7|NA|TRBV9|NA
CASSVRAGAGHEQYF
TGTGCCAGCAGCGTACGGGCAGGGGCAGGCCACGAGCAGTACTTC
>TRBJ2-1|NA|TRBV6-5|NA
CASSSPGNEQFF
TGTGCCAGCAGTTCCCCGGGGAATGAGCAGTTCTTC
>TRBJ1-4|NA|TRBV2|TRBD1
CASRPTGVITNEKLFF
TGTGCCAGCAGGCCGACAGGGGTGATCACTAATGAAAAACTGTTTTTT
>TRBJ1-1|NA|TRBV6-5|NA
CASTKARGNTEAFF
TGTGCCAGCACCAAGGCTCGGGGAAACACTGAAGCTTTCTTT
>TRBJ2-5|NA|TRBV29-1|NA
CSVDLVEETQYF
TGCAGCGTTGATCTCGTGGAAGAGACCCAGTACTTC
>TRBJ2-7|NA|TRBV6-6|NA
CASSYSQYEQYF
TGTGCCAGCAGTTACTCCCAATACGAGCAGTACTTC
>TRBJ2-3|NA|TRBV5-8|TRBD1
CASSFRDRSTDTQYF
TGTGCCAGCAGCTTTCGGGACAGGAGCACAGATACGCAGTATTTT
>TRBJ1-2|NA|TRBV19|TRBD1
CASRTDRVDGYTF
TGTGCCAGTAGAACCGACAGGGTAGATGGCTACACCTTC
>TRBJ2-5|NA|TRBV6-1|TRBD2
CASSEVGGATETQYF
TGTGCCAGCAGTGAAGTCGGGGGGGCCACGGAGACCCAGTACTTC
>TRBJ1-2|few|TRBV11-2|NA
CASSLDVRGQGGYTF
TGTGCCAGCAGCTTAGATGTCCGGGGGCAGGGTGGCTACACCTTC
>TRBJ2-3|NA|TRBV7-6|NA
CASSPHAGTYLADTQYF
TGTGCCAGCAGCCCCCACGCCGGGACCTACTTGGCAGATACGCAGTATTTT
>TRBJ1-6|NA|TRBV7-8|NA
CASSRSTGNSPLHF
TGTGCCAGCAGTCGATCTACAGGGAATTCACCCCTCCACTTT
>TRBJ2-5|NA|TRBV30|NA
CAWRGTMGMQYF
TGTGCCTGGAGGGGGACAATGGGGATGCAGTACTTC
>TRBJ2-6|once|TRBV2|NA
CASSLSGANVLTF
TGTGCCAGCAGTCTCTCTGGGGCCAACGTCCTGACTTTC
>TRBJ1-2|NA|TRBV14|NA
CASSLFWSGKTYGYTF
TGTGCCAGCAGCCTTTTTTGGTCTGGAAAGACCTATGGCTACACCTTC
>TRBJ2-3|NA|TRBV19|NA
CASSPVGGSADTQYF
TGTGCCAGTAGTCCAGTGGGGGGTAGCGCAGATACGCAGTATTTT
>TRBJ1-1|NA|TRBV18|NA
CASSPGIVHGEAFF
TGTGCCAGCTCACCCGGTATCGTTCATGGTGAAGCTTTCTTT
>TRBJ1-1|NA|TRBV4-1|TRBD1
CASSRSDRGQGNTEAFF
TGCGCCAGCAGCCGTTCAGATAGGGGACAGGGGAACACTGAAGCTTTCTTT
>TRBJ2-1|NA|TRBV10-3|NA
CAIRPRRGGGEQFF
TGTGCCATCAGACCCAGGCGTGGCGGAGGTGAGCAGTTCTTC
>TRBJ2-7|NA|TRBV30|NA
CAWNKANTYEQYF
TGTGCCTGGAATAAGGCGAATACCTACGAGCAGTACTTC
>TRBJ2-7|once|TRBV7-6|TRBD1
CASSLALRGRYEQYF
TGTGCCAGCAGCTTAGCGCTCAGGGGGCGGTACGAGCAGTACTTC
>TRBJ1-1|few|TRBV9|NA
CASSGGDTEAFF
TGTGCCAGCAGCGGGGGGGACACTGAAGCTTTCTTT
>TRBJ1-1|few|TRBV4-1|NA
CASSPPNTEAFF
TGCGCCAGCAGCCCCCCAAACACTGAAGCTTTCTTT
>TRBJ1-3|NA|TRBV19|NA
CASTSQRSLSRTGNTIYF
TGTGCCAGTACCTCCCAGCGAAGTTTATCGCGCACTGGAAACACCATATATTTT
>TRBJ1-1|NA|TRBV7-9|NA
CASRGGRNTEAFF
TGTGCCAGCAGAGGAGGGAGGAACACTGAAGCTTTCTTT
>TRBJ1-2|NA|TRBV28|NA
CASSIRGGRDGYTF
TGTGCCAGCAGTATTAGAGGGGGACGGGATGGCTACACCTTC
>TRBJ2-1|NA|TRBV5-4|NA
CASSLGGLINEQFF
TGTGCCAGCAGCTTGGGGGGACTGATAAATGAGCAGTTCTTC
>TRBJ2-7|NA|TRBV7-8|TRBD1
CASSLAEWTGAYEQYF
TGTGCCAGCAGCTTAGCCGAATGGACAGGGGCCTACGAGCAGTACTTC
>TRBJ1-1|NA|TRBV5-1|NA
CASSLTQGNTEAFF
TGCGCCAGCAGCTTGACTCAGGGGAACACTGAAGCTTTCTTT
>TRBJ2-3|NA|TRBV7-3|TRBD2
CASSATSGGTNTQYF
TGTGCCAGCAGCGCAACTAGCGGGGGTACTAATACGCAGTATTTT
>TRBJ2-6|NA|TRBV18|NA
CASSPGRGSPGANVLTF
TGTGCCAGCTCACCCGGCAGGGGTTCCCCTGGGGCCAACGTCCTGACTTTC
>TRBJ1-1|NA|TRBV6-6|NA
CASSYAPRDGTEAFF
TGTGCCAGCAGTTACGCCCCCAGGGATGGGACTGAAGCTTTCTTT
>TRBJ1-2|NA|TRBV2|TRBD1
CANPGQGRDGYTF
TGTGCCAATCCGGGACAGGGTAGGGATGGCTACACCTTC
>TRBJ2-2|once|TRBV11-2|NA
CASTPGAANTGELFF
TGTGCCAGCACCCCGGGAGCCGCTAACACCGGGGAGCTGTTTTTT
>TRBJ2-7|NA|TRBV18|TRBD1
CASSPPDRMHYEQYF
TGTGCCAGCTCACCACCGGACAGGATGCACTACGAGCAGTACTTC
>TRBJ1-2|NA|TRBV7-2|NA
CASSWEGGGVGGYTF
TGTGCCAGCAGCTGGGAAGGTGGCGGTGTCGGTGGCTACACCTTC